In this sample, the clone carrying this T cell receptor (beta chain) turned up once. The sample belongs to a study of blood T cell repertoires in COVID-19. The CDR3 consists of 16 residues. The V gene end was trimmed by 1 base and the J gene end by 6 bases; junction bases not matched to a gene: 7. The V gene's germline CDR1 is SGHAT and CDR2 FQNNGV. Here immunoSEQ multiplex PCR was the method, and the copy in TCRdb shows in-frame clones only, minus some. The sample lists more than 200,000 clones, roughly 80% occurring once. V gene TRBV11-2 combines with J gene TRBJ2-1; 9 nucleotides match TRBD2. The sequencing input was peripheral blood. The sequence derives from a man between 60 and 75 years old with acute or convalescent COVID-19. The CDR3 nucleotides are TGTGCCAGCAGCTTAGTCCAGGCGGGGGGGCCCAATGAGCAGTTCTTC. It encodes CASSLVQAGGPNEQFF.